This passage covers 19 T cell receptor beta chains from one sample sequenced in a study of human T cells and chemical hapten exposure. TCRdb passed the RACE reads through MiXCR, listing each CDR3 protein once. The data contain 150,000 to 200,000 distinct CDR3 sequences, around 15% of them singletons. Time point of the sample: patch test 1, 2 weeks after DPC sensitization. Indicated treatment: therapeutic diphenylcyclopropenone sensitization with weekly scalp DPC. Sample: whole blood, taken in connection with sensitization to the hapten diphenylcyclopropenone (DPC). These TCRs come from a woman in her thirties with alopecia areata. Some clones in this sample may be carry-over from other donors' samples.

The CDR3 reads CASKRLGTGELFF. The CDR3 DNA follows: TGCGCCAGCAAGCGACTAGGCACCGGGGAGCTGTTTTTT. V is TRBV5-1 and J is TRBJ2-2, with a possible D match to TRBD2 (6 bases). V lost 6 bases and J 4 bases, leaving 10 bases between the germline ends. The germline V gene has CDR1 SGHRS and CDR2 YFSETQ. This CDR3 is 13 amino acids long.

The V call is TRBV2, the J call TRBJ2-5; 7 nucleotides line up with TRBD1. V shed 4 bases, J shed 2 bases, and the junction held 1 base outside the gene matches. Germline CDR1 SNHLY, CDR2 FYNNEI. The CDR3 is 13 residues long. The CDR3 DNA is TGTGCCAGCAGTGGACAGGGTCAAGAGACCCAGTACTTC. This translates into CASSGQGQETQYF.

Here the CDR3 reads CASSLGHQRPTDTQYF. In nucleotides, the CDR3 is TGCGCCAGCAGCTTGGGGCATCAGCGGCCCACAGATACGCAGTATTTT. The genes are TRBV5-1 and TRBJ2-3, with D maybe TRBD2 (5 bases). CDR1 and CDR2 from the germline V gene are SGHRS and YFSETQ. This CDR3 has 16 residues. Trimming stripped 0 bases from V and 2 bases from J, with 13 bases between.

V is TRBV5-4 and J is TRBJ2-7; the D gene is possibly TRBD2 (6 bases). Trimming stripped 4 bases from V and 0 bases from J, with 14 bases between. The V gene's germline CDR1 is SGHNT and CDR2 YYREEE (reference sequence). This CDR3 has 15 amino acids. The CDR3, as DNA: TGTGCCAGCAGCCCGGGACTGGAATTCTCCTACGAGCAGTACTTC. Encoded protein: CASSPGLEFSYEQYF.

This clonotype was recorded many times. This CDR3 reads CASSLNSGPVEQFF. The CDR3 DNA sequence: TGTGCCAGCAGCTTAAATTCAGGGCCGGTTGAGCAGTTCTTC. V usage is TRBV7-2 and J usage is TRBJ2-1, with D possibly matching TRBD1 (5 bases). The CDR3 consists of 14 residues. The V end was cut by 2 bases, the J end by 9 bases, with 14 bases between. The germline V gene encodes CDR1 SGHTA and CDR2 FQGNSA. Based on the CDR3 plus reference TRBV7-2 and TRBJ2-1, the full variable domain is GAGVSQSPSNKVTEKGKDVELRCDPISGHTALYWYRQSLGQGLEFLIYFQGNSAPDKSGLPSDRFSAERTGGSVSTLTIQRTQQEDSAVYLCASSLNSGPVEQFFGPGTRLTVL.

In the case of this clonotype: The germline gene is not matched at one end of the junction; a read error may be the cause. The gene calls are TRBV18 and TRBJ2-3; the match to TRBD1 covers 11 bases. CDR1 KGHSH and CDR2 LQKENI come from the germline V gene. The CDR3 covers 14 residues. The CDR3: CVSSGDRGSDTQYF. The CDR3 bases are TGTGTCAGCTCCGGGGACAGGGGGTCAGATACGCAGTATTTT.

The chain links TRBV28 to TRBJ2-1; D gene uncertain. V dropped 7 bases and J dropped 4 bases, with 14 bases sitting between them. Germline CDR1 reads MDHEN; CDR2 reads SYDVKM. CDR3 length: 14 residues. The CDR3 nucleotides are TGTGCCAGCATGTTACCTGGGGAATACAATGAGCAGTTCTTC. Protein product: CASMLPGEYNEQFF.

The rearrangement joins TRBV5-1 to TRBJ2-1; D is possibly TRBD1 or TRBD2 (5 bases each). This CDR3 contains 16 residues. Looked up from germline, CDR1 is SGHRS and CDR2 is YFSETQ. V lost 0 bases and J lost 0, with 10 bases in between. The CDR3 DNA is TGCGCCAGCAGCTTGGCCGGGACGAGCTCCTACAATGAGCAGTTCTTC. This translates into CASSLAGTSSYNEQFF.

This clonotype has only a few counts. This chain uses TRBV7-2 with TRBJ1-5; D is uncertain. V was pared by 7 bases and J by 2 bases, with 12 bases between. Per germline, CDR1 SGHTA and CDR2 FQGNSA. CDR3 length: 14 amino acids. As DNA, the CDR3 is TGTGCCAGCAATTCAGCGGGAGGCAATCAGCCCCAGCATTTT. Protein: CASNSAGGNQPQHF.

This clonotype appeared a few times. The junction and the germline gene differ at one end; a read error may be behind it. CDR3 in amino acids: CASSQEGVNRRIF. The CDR3 DNA reads as TGTGCCAGCAGCCAAGAGGGTGTAAACCGTCGGATCTTC. The genes are TRBV3-1 and TRBJ2-1; D remains unclear. The germline V gene encodes CDR1 LGHDT and CDR2 YNNKEL (reference sequence). The CDR3 totals 13 residues.

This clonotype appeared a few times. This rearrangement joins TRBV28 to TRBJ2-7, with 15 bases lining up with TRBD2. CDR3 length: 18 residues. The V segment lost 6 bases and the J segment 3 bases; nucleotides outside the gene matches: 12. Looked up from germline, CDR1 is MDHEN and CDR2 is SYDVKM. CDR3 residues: CASSRTRTSGGANYEQYF. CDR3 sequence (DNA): TGTGCCAGCAGCAGGACCCGGACTAGCGGGGGGGCAAACTACGAGCAGTACTTC.

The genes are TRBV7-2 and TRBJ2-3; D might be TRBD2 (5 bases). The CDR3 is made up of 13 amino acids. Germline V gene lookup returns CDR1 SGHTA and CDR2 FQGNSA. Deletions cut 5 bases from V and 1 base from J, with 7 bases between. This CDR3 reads CASSISGTDTQYF. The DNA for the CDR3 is TGTGCCAGCAGCATTAGCGGCACAGATACGCAGTATTTT. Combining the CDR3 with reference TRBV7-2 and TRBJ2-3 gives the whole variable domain GAGVSQSPSNKVTEKGKDVELRCDPISGHTALYWYRQSLGQGLEFLIYFQGNSAPDKSGLPSDRFSAERTGGSVSTLTIQRTQQEDSAVYLCASSISGTDTQYFGPGTRLTVL.

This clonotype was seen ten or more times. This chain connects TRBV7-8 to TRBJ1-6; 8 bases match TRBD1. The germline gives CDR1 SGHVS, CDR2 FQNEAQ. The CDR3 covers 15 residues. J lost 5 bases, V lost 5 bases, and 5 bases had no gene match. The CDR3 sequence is CASSGWTGNNSPLHF. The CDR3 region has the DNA TGTGCCAGCAGCGGGTGGACAGGGAATAATTCACCCCTCCACTTT.

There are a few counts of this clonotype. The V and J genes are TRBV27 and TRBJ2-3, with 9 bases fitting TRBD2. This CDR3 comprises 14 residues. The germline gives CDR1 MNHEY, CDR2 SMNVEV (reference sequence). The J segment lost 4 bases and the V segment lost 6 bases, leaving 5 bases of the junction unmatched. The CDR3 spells CASRTIAGADTQYF. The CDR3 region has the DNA TGTGCCAGCAGGACCATAGCGGGAGCAGATACGCAGTATTTT.

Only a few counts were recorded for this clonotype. The CDR3 DNA reads as TGCAGTGCCAAGCGGACTAGCGATGTTTACAATGAGCAGTTCTTC. It yields the protein CSAKRTSDVYNEQFF. The chain links TRBV20-1 to TRBJ2-1; 9 nucleotides align to TRBD2. This CDR3 has 15 residues. V shed 6 bases and J 4 bases; nucleotides not matched to a gene: 10. The germline gives CDR1 DFQATT, CDR2 SNEGSKA (reference sequence).

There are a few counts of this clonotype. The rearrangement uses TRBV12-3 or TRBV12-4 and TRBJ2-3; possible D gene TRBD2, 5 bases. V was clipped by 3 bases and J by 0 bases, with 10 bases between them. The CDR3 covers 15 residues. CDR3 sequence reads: CASSFGGWSTDTQYF. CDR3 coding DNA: TGTGCCAGCAGTTTCGGCGGGTGGAGCACAGATACGCAGTATTTT.

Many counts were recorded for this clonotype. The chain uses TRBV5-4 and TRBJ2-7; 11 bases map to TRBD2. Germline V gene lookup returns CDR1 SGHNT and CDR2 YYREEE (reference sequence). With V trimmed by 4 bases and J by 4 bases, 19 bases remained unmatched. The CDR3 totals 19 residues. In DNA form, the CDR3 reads TGTGCCAGCAGCCCAGAGGGACCAACCGGGACTAGCGGAAAATACGAGCAGTACTTC. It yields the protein CASSPEGPTGTSGKYEQYF.

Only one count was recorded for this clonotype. CDR3: CASSQDSGLTDTQYF. The CDR3 DNA is TGCGCCAGCAGCCAAGATAGCGGGCTGACAGATACGCAGTATTTT. V is TRBV4-3 and J is TRBJ2-3, with 7 bases matching TRBD2. With V trimmed by 0 bases and J by 3 bases, 3 bases remained unmatched. The CDR3 contains 15 residues. The germline V gene has CDR1 LGHNA and CDR2 YSLEER.

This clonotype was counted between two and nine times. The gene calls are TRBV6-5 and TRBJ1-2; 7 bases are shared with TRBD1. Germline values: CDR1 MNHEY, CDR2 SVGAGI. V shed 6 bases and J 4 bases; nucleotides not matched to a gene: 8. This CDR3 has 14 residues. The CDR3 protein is CASRPLTGFYGYTF. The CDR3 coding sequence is TGTGCCAGCAGGCCCCTGACAGGGTTCTATGGCTACACCTTC.